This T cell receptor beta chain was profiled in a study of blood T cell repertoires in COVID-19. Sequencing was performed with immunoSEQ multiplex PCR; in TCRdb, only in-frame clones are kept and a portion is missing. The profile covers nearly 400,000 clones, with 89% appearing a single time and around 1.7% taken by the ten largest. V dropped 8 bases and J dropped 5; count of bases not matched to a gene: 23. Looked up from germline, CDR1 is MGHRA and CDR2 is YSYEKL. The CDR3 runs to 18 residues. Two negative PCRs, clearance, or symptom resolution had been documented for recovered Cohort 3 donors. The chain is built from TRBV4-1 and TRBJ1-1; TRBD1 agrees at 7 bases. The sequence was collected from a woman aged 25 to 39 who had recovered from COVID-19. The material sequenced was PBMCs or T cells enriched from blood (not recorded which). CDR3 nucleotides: TGCGCCAGCCGATCTACCAAACTGACAGGGCCCCTGGGGACTGAAGCTTTCTTT. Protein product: CASRSTKLTGPLGTEAFF.